Following are 10 T cell receptor beta chains from one sample sequenced in a study of blood T cells in healthy people across ages. Alongside a J-beta primer mix, a sample-barcoded 5' primer served in a second PCR lasting about 6 to 11 cycles. TCRdb passed the 5' RACE reads through MiXCR, listing each CDR3 protein once. The sample has roughly 1,700,000 distinct CDR3 sequences, about 28% seen once. What was sequenced was blood. These receptors were collected from a woman between 25 and 40 years old in good health.

This clonotype has ten or more counts. The rearrangement joins TRBV7-3 to TRBJ2-7; D gene ambiguous. The ends were cut back, 0 bases at V and 2 bases at J, with 11 bases in the middle. This CDR3 has 15 residues. Germline-derived CDR1 and CDR2 are SGHTA and FQGTGA. In DNA form, the CDR3 reads TGTGCCAGCAGCTTAACGAGTGGGGATACCTACGAGCAGTACTTC. This gives the protein CASSLTSGDTYEQYF.

Many counts were recorded for this clonotype. The V gene is TRBV29-1, the J gene TRBJ2-5; 7 nucleotides align to TRBD2. The germline CDR1 and CDR2 sequences are SQVTM and ANQGSEA. The CDR3 has 14 amino acids. V was pared by 5 bases and J by 5 bases, with 11 bases of the junction left unmatched. The CDR3 here is CSVSTGGMVETQYF. In nucleotides, the CDR3 is TGCAGCGTTTCCACGGGAGGAATGGTGGAGACCCAGTACTTC.

Only a few counts were recorded for this clonotype. The rearrangement joins TRBV20-1 to TRBJ2-7, with TRBD1 as a possible D gene (5 bases). The germline gives CDR1 DFQATT, CDR2 SNEGSKA (reference sequence). This CDR3 spans 13 amino acids. V was pared by 3 bases and J by 7 bases, with 16 bases between. The CDR3 reads CSARMQGAWEQYF. The CDR3 nucleotides read TGCAGTGCTAGGATGCAGGGCGCGTGGGAGCAGTACTTC.

The CDR3 is CSATERVGNQPQHF. CDR3 coding DNA: TGCAGTGCTACCGAAAGGGTGGGCAATCAGCCCCAGCATTTT. The J gene is TRBJ1-5, the V gene TRBV20-1; no clear D gene. Trimming took 4 bases from V and 2 from J, leaving 12 bases between them. The CDR3 runs to 14 residues. Per the germline V gene, CDR1 is DFQATT and CDR2 is SNEGSKA (reference sequence).

This chain connects TRBV28 to TRBJ2-7; TRBD1 matches at 9 bases. The trim removed 3 bases at V and 4 bases at J, leaving 10 bases unmatched. Per germline, CDR1 MDHEN and CDR2 SYDVKM. This CDR3 spans 16 amino acids. The DNA of the CDR3 is TGTGCCAGCAGTTTCTCGCCGGGACAGGGAATGTACGAGCAGTACTTC. It specifies CASSFSPGQGMYEQYF.

In this sample, this clonotype turned up a few times. V usage is TRBV11-2 and J usage is TRBJ1-6; D possibly corresponds to TRBD1 (6 bases). Germline CDR1 SGHAT, CDR2 FQNNGV. The CDR3 is 16 residues long. Trimming removed 2 bases at V and 8 bases at J, with 16 bases between. Here the CDR3 DNA reads TGTGCCAGCAGCTTACTTATCAGGGGACGATATTCACCCCTCCACTTT. Translated, it gives CASSLLIRGRYSPLHF.

V is TRBV4-3 and J is TRBJ1-1, with 7 bases matching TRBD1. With 1 base clipped from V and 5 bases from J, the junction kept 13 bases outside the gene matches. CDR1 is LGHNA and CDR2 is YSLEER in the germline V gene. This CDR3 is 17 amino acids long. Here the CDR3 DNA reads TGCGCCAGCAGCCAAGGGAGGGTCAACAGGGGAAGAACTGAAGCTTTCTTT. As protein: CASSQGRVNRGRTEAFF.

V is TRBV19 and J is TRBJ2-5; perhaps TRBD2 as D (5 bases). Germline assignment: CDR1 LNHDA and CDR2 SQIVND (reference sequence). This CDR3 comprises 13 residues. The V end lost 5 bases, the J end lost 3 bases, and 10 bases lay between the germline ends. CDR3 nucleotides: TGTGCCAGTAGTGCTAGCCGAGAAGAGACCCAGTACTTC. As protein: CASSASREETQYF. The whole variable domain, remainder taken from reference TRBV19 and TRBJ2-5, is DGGITQSPKYLFRKEGQNVTLSCEQNLNHDAMYWYRQDPGQGLRLIYYSQIVNDFQKGDIAEGYSVSREKKESFPLTVTSAQKNPTAFYLCASSASREETQYFGPGTRLLVL.

This clonotype has more than one count but fewer than ten. J is TRBJ2-5 and V is TRBV7-2; no clear D gene. Germline V gives CDR1 SGHTA, CDR2 FQGNSA. The ends were cut back, 3 bases at V and 4 bases at J, with 18 bases in the middle. The CDR3 spans 16 residues. CDR3 region: CASSFSLNFRSETQYF. The CDR3 coding sequence is TGTGCCAGCAGCTTCTCACTGAACTTTCGGTCAGAGACCCAGTACTTC. The variable domain in full, with the rest retrieved from reference TRBV7-2 and TRBJ2-5, is GAGVSQSPSNKVTEKGKDVELRCDPISGHTALYWYRQSLGQGLEFLIYFQGNSAPDKSGLPSDRFSAERTGGSVSTLTIQRTQQEDSAVYLCASSFSLNFRSETQYFGPGTRLLVL.

This clonotype was seen a single time. The chain combines TRBV28 with TRBJ1-4; TRBD1 might be the D (5 bases). The germline gives CDR1 MDHEN, CDR2 SYDVKM. CDR3 size: 15 residues. V dropped 7 bases and J dropped 8 bases, with 20 bases sitting between them. CDR3 region: CASIFNGAAEEKLFF. In DNA form, the CDR3 reads TGTGCCAGCATCTTCAACGGGGCCGCGGAGGAAAAACTGTTTTTT.